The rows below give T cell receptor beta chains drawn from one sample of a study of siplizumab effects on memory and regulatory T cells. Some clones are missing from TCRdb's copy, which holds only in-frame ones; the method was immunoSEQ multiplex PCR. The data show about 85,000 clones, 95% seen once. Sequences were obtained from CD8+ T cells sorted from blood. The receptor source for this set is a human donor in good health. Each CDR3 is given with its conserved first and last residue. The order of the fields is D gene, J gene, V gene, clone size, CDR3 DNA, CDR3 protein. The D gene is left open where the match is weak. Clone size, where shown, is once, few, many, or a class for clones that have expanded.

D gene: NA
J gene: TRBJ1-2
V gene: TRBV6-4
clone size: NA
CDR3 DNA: TGTGCCAGCAGTGAGTCCCTAGGGGAGGAGAGCCTAAAGGGCTACACCTTC
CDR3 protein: CASSESLGEESLKGYTF

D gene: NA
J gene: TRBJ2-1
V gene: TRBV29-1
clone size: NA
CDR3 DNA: TGCAGCGTTGATAGCTTAGGTAACAATGAGCAGTTCTTC
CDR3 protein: CSVDSLGNNEQFF

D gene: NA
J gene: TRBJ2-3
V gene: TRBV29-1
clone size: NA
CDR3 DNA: TGCAGCATCCGGGACGGATCCACAGATACGCAGTATTTT
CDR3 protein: CSIRDGSTDTQYF

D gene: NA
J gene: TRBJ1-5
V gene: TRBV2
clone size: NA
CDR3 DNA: TGTGCCAGCAGGCGGACAGCTGGGAATAGCAATCAGCCCCAGCATTTT
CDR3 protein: CASRRTAGNSNQPQHF

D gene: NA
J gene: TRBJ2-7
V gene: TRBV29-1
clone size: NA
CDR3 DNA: TGCAGCGTTGTTGGCCCCGGGGGGCTCTCGTACGAGCAGTACTTC
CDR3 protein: CSVVGPGGLSYEQYF

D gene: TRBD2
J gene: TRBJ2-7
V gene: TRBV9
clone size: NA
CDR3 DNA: TGTGCCAGCAGCGGAGGGGGGACTAGCGGGAGATACGAGCAGTACTTC
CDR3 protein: CASSGGGTSGRYEQYF

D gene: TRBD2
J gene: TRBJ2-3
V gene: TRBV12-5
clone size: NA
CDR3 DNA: TGTGCTAGTGGTTTGCCCAGAGAGACTAGCGGGAGCACAGATACGCAGTATTTT
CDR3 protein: CASGLPRETSGSTDTQYF

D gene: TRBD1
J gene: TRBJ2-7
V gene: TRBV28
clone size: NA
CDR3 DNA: TGTGCCAGCAGCGGAAGGGACAGGGTTACCTACGAGCAGTACTTC
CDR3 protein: CASSGRDRVTYEQYF

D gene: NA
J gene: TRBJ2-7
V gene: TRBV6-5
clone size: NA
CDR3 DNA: TGTGCCAGCAGTGAACCTGACTACGAGCAGTACTTC
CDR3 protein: CASSEPDYEQYF

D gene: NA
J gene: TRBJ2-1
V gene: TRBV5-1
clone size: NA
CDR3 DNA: TGCGCCAGCAGCTTGGGACCGGTCAATGAGCAGTTCTTC
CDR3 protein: CASSLGPVNEQFF

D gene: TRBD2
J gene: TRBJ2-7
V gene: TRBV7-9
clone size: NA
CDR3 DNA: TGTGCCAGCAGCGGGGTTCGGACTAGCGGGTACGAGCAGTACTTC
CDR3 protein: CASSGVRTSGYEQYF

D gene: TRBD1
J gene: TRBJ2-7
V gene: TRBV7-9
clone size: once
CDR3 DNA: TGTGCCAGCAGCACCACAGGGGGAGCCGCCGAGCAGTACTTC
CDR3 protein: CASSTTGGAAEQYF

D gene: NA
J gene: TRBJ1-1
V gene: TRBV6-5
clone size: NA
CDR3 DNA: TGTGCCAGCAGTTACTCCGGGGGGGGGAACACTGAAGCTTTCTTT
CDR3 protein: CASSYSGGGNTEAFF

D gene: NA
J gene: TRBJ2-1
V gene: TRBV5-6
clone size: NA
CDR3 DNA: TGTGCCAGCAGCTTCGGGACTCGTGCCCATGAGCAGTTCTTC
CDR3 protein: CASSFGTRAHEQFF

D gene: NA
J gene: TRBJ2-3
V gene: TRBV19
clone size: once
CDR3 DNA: TGTGCCAGTAGTCCATGGACTCTGCCTTCGGATGCGCAGTATTTT
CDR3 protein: CASSPWTLPSDAQYF

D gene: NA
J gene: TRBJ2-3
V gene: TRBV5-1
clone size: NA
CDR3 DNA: TGCGCCAGCAGCTCCGAGGCAGGGGAAGGTGCAGATACGCAGTATTTT
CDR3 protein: CASSSEAGEGADTQYF

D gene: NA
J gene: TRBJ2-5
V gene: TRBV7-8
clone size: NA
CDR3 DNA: TGTGCCAGCAGCTTGGGGGGACCAAGCGAGACCCAGTACTTC
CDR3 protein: CASSLGGPSETQYF

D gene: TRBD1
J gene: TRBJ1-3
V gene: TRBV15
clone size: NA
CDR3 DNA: TGTGCCACCAGTGTGACAGGGTGGAGAGGAAACACCATATATTTT
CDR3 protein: CATSVTGWRGNTIYF

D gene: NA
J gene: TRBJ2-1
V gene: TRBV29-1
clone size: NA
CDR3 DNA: TGCAGCGTTGATGGGACCGACTCCTACAATGAGCAGTTCTTC
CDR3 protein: CSVDGTDSYNEQFF

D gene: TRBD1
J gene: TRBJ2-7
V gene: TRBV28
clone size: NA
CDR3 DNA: TGTGCCAGCAGATTCGGACAGGGGGCTTACGAGCAGTACTTC
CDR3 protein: CASRFGQGAYEQYF

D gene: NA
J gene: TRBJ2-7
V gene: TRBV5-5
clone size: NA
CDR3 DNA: TGTGCCAGCAGCTTTGGGGGTCCCTCCTACGAGCAGTACTTC
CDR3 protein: CASSFGGPSYEQYF

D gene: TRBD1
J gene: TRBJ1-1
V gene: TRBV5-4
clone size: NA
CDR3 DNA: TGTGCCAGCAGCTCAGGGACAGCGGGCACTGAAGCTTTCTTT
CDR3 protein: CASSSGTAGTEAFF

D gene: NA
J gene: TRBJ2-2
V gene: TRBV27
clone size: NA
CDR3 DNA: TGTGCCAGCATGGAGGGGAACACCGGGGAGCTGTTTTTT
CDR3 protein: CASMEGNTGELFF

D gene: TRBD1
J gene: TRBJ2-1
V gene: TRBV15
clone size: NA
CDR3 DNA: TGTGCCACCAGCGGGGGACAGGTAATCCCCCCTTGGGATTACAATGAGCAGTTCTTC
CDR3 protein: CATSGGQVIPPWDYNEQFF

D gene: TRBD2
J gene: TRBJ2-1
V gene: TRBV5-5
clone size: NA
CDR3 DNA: TGTGCCAGCAGCCCCGGGACTAGCGGGAGTCGTAATGAGCAGTTCTTC
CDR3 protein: CASSPGTSGSRNEQFF

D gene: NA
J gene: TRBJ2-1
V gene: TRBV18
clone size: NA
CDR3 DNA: TGTGCCAGCTCACCCTTGTTCGGGGGTGGGGATGAGCAGTTCTTC
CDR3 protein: CASSPLFGGGDEQFF

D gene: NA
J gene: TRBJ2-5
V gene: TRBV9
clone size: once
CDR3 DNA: TGTGCCAGCAGCGTAGGGAACCAAGAGACCCAGTACTTC
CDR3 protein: CASSVGNQETQYF

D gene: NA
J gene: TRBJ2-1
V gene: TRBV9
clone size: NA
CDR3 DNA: TGTGCCAGCAGCCCCGCCGGAGGGGCCTTCGGTGAGCAGTTCTTC
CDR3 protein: CASSPAGGAFGEQFF

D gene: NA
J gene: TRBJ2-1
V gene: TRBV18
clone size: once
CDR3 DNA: TGTGCCAGCTCACCACCGGTCCCCGGGAACAATGAGCAGTTCTTC
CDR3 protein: CASSPPVPGNNEQFF

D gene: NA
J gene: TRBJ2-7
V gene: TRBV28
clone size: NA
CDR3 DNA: TGTGCCAGCAGGTTCCGGGTCTCACAGACCTCCTACGAGCAGTACTTC
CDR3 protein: CASRFRVSQTSYEQYF

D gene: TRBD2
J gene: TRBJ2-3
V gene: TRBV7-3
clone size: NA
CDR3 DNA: TGTGCCAGCAGCGAAACTAGCGGGGGCACAGATACGCAGTATTTT
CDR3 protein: CASSETSGGTDTQYF

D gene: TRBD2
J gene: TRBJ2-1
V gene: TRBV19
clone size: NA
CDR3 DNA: TGTGCCAGTAGCGAAACTAGCGGTGAGCAGTTCTTC
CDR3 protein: CASSETSGEQFF

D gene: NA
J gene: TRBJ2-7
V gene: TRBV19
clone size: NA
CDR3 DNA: TGTGCCAGTAGTATAGACGACTACGAGCAGTACTTC
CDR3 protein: CASSIDDYEQYF

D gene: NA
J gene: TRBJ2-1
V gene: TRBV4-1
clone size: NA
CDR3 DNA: TGCGCCAGCGCAGGCAGTTACAATGAGCAGTTCTTC
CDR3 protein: CASAGSYNEQFF

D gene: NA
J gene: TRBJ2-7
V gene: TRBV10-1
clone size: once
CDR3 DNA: TGCGCCAGCAGTGACGGGGTCTCCTACGAGCAGTACTTC
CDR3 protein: CASSDGVSYEQYF

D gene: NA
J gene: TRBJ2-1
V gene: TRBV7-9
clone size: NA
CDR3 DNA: TGTGCCTCGGAGGGATCCAATGAGCAGTTCTTC
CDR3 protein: CASEGSNEQFF

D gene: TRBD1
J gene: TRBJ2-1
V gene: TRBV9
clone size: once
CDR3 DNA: TGTGCCAGCAGCGACGGGACAGCATTGTACAATGAGCAGTTCTTC
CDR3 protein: CASSDGTALYNEQFF

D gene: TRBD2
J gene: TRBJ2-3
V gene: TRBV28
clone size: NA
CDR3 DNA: TGTGCCAGCAGACAACTAGCGGCTAGCACAGATACGCAGTATTTT
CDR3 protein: CASRQLAASTDTQYF

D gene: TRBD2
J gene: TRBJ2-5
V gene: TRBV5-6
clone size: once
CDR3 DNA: TGTGCCAGCAGCGGTATGACTAGCAAAAAGACCCAGTACTTC
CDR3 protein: CASSGMTSKKTQYF

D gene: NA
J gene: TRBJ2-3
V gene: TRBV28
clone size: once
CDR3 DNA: TGTGCCAGCAAATTAGCCTGGAGCGTGACAGATACGCAGTATTTT
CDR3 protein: CASKLAWSVTDTQYF

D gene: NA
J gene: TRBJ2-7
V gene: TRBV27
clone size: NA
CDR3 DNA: TGTGCCAGCAGTTTATCTACATCCTCCTACGAGCAGTACTTC
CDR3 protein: CASSLSTSSYEQYF

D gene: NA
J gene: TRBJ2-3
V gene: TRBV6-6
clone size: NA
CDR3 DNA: TGTGCCAGCAGTTACTCGACAGGAAATACGCAGTATTTT
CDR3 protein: CASSYSTGNTQYF

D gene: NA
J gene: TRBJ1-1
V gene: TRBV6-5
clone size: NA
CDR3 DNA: TGTGCCAGCGGGCGGGGCGCTGAAGCTTTCTTT
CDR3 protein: CASGRGAEAFF

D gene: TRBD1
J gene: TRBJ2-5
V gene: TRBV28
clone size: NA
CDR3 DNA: TGTGCCAGCAGTCCGGGACAGGGGGCAGAGACCCAGTACTTC
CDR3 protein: CASSPGQGAETQYF

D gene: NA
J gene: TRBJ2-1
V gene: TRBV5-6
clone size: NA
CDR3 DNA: TGTGCCAGCAGCTTGAACAGCAATGAGCAGTTCTTC
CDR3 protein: CASSLNSNEQFF

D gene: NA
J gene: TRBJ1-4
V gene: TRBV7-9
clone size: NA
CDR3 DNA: TGTGCCAGCAGCCCACCCGGGGGCGGTGAAAAACTGTTTTTT
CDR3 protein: CASSPPGGGEKLFF

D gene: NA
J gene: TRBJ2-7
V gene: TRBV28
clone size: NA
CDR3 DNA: TGTGCCAGCAGTAAGAGCGGCTCCTACGAGCAGTACTTC
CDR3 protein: CASSKSGSYEQYF

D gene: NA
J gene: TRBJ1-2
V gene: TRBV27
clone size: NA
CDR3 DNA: TGTGCCAGCAGTCTCACCTGGACCCCCAACTATGGCTACACCTTC
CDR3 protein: CASSLTWTPNYGYTF

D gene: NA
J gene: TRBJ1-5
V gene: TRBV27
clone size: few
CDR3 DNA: TGTGCCAGCAGTTTATCAAGCAATCAGCCCCAGCATTTT
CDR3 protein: CASSLSSNQPQHF

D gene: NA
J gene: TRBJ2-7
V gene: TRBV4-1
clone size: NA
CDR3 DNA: TGCGCCAGCAGCCAAGGGCAGGGGAGCTCCTACGAGCAGTACTTC
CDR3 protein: CASSQGQGSSYEQYF

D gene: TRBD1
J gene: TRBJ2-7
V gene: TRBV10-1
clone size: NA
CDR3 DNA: TGCGCCAGCAGTAGGACAGGCCAGGCCTACGAGCAGTACTTC
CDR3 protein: CASSRTGQAYEQYF

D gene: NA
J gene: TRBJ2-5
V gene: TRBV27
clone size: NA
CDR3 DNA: TGTGCCAGCAGTTTCGGCCTTGAGGGTTATGTCCAGTACTTC
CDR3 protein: CASSFGLEGYVQYF

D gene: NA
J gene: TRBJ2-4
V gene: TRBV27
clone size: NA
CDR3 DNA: TGTGCCAGCAGTTTAGGCGGAACGTTCAAAAACATTCAGTACTTC
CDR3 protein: CASSLGGTFKNIQYF